A single sample is the source of the 3 T cell receptor beta chains below, sequenced in a study of cytomegalovirus exposure and HLA in healthy donors. PCR involved 60 Vbeta and 13 Jbeta primers. Assay used: immunoSEQ multiplex PCR; TCRdb lists only in-frame clones, some missing. There are about 130,000 clones in the sample; roughly three quarters occur only once, and over 2% lies in the top ten. The material sequenced was PBMCs. The receptors derive from a man between 25 and 39 years old in good health and CMV-seronegative.

As DNA, the CDR3 is TGTGCCAGCAGCTTTAGTAGGAGCCAGGGGCGCGGTGAAAAACTGTTTTTT. This translates into CASSFSRSQGRGEKLFF. The chain combines TRBV7-9 with TRBJ1-4, with D possibly matching TRBD1 (6 bases). Germline loops: CDR1 SEHNR, CDR2 FQNEAQ (reference sequence). V was pared by 3 bases and J by 7 bases, with 21 bases between. The CDR3 spans 17 residues.

V and J are TRBV28 and TRBJ2-3; D unresolved. This CDR3 region has 12 residues. Germline CDR1 is MDHEN and CDR2 is SYDVKM. V was clipped by 5 bases and J by 6 bases, with 9 bases between them. CDR3 in DNA: TGTGCCAGCAGTCTATCTAGGGATACGCAGTATTTT. Translated: CASSLSRDTQYF.

CDR3 nucleotides: TGCAGTGCTAGAGATCACCGGGCGCAGTATTTT. Encoded protein: CSARDHRAQYF. The chain combines TRBV20-1 with TRBJ2-3; D is undetermined. This CDR3 has 11 residues. Trimming stripped 0 bases from V and 10 bases from J, with 8 bases between. Germline V gives CDR1 DFQATT, CDR2 SNEGSKA (reference sequence).